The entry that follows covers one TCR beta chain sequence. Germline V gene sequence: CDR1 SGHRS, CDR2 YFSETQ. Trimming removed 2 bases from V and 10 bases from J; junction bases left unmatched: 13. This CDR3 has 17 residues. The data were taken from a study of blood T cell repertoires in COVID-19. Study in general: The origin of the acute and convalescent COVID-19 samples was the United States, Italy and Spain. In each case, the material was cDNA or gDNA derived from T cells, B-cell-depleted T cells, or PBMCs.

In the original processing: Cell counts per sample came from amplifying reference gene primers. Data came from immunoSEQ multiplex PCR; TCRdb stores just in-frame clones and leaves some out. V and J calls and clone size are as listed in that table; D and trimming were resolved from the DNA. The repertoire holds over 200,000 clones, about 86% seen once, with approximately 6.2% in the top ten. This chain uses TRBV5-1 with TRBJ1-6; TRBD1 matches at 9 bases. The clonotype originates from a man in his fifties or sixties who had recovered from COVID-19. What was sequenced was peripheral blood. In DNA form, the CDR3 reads TGCGCCAGCAGCTTAGCCGGGACAGGGATCTCTGGCTCACCCCTCCACTTT. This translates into CASSLAGTGISGSPLHF.